The 12 T cell receptor beta chains below come from one sample, sequenced in a study of control samples from healthy donors and cancer patients. This table comes from immunoSEQ multiplex PCR, and its TCRdb copy is limited to in-frame clones, with some not included. In the table there are around 51,000 clones, 88% of which are singletons. The material sequenced was PBMCs. All receptors come from a man aged 45-60 years with head and neck cancer.

The chain joins TRBV18 to TRBJ1-6; 7 bases align to TRBD1. There are 16 residues in the CDR3. From germline, CDR1 is KGHSH and CDR2 LQKENI. V was pared by 3 bases and J by 8 bases, with 10 bases of the junction left unmatched. CDR3 bases: TGTGCCAGCTCACCCTCCGGGACAGCGAGGGATTCACCCCTCCACTTT. It is translated as CASSPSGTARDSPLHF.

J is TRBJ1-2 and V is TRBV24-1; no clear D gene. Per germline, CDR1 KGHDR and CDR2 SFDVKD. Trimming stripped 4 bases from V and 8 bases from J, with 22 bases between. The CDR3 totals 16 residues. CDR3 region: CATSDPEAFPLGGYTF. CDR3 DNA: TGTGCCACCAGTGACCCCGAAGCCTTTCCCCTGGGAGGCTACACCTTC.

The rearrangement uses TRBV7-2 and TRBJ2-3; TRBD2 is a possible D gene (7 bases). The germline V gene encodes CDR1 SGHTA and CDR2 FQGNSA. The CDR3 is 15 residues long. Trimming removed 1 base from V and 4 bases from J, with 12 bases in between. DNA of the CDR3: TGTGCCAGCAGCTTAGGTGGGGGGGCCGCAGATACGCAGTATTTT. Translation: CASSLGGGAADTQYF.

The chain joins TRBV7-3 to TRBJ2-3, with 9 nucleotides matching TRBD2. CDR1 is SGHTA, CDR2 FQGTGA, per germline. V lost 5 bases to trimming and J lost 5 bases; unmatched junction nucleotides: 5. The CDR3 is made up of 14 amino acids. This chain's CDR3 is CASSRSGSGDTQYF. In DNA, the CDR3 is TGTGCCAGCAGCCGTAGCGGGAGTGGAGATACGCAGTATTTT. Variable domain in full (rest from reference TRBV7-3 and TRBJ2-3): GAGVSQTPSNKVTEKGKYVELRCDPISGHTALYWYRQSLGQGPEFLIYFQGTGAADDSGLPNDRFFAVRPEGSVSTLKIQRTERGDSAVYLCASSRSGSGDTQYFGPGTRLTVL.

J is TRBJ1-5 and V is TRBV27, with 7 positions matching TRBD1. Germline loops: CDR1 MNHEY, CDR2 SMNVEV (reference sequence). V shed 6 bases, J shed 11 bases, and the junction held 10 bases outside the gene matches. This CDR3 has 13 residues. The CDR3 bases are TGTGCCAGCAGGCCGGGACAGACAATATCCCAGCATTTT. Its translation: CASRPGQTISQHF.

The chain employs TRBV11-3 and TRBJ2-7, with 7 bases lining up with TRBD1. Germline V gene sequence: CDR1 SGHNT, CDR2 YENEEA. Germline trimming cut 5 bases from V and 5 bases from J; bases unmatched to any gene: 9. The CDR3 covers 14 residues. The CDR3 reads CASSTGTVPNEQYF. The CDR3 DNA reads TGTGCCAGCAGCACCGGGACAGTCCCTAACGAGCAGTACTTC.

V and J are TRBV6-6 and TRBJ1-5; tentative D call: TRBD1 (6 bases). The CDR3 extends over 15 amino acids. Per the germline V gene, CDR1 is MNHNY and CDR2 is SVGAGI (reference sequence). The V end was cut by 7 bases, the J end by 4 bases, with 17 bases between. Written as DNA, the CDR3 is TGTGCCAGCAACGCAGGGGCCACGGGTAATCAGCCCCAGCATTTT. It specifies CASNAGATGNQPQHF.

The genes are TRBV14 and TRBJ2-7; TRBD1 or TRBD2 may be the D gene (5 bases each). The ends were cut back, 1 base at V and 3 bases at J, with 16 bases in the middle. The germline CDR1 and CDR2 sequences are SGHDN and FVKESK. This CDR3 spans 16 amino acids. This CDR3 is CASSQGYRSAGYEQYF. CDR3 nucleotides: TGTGCCAGCAGCCAAGGTTACAGGTCGGCGGGCTACGAGCAGTACTTC.

CDR3 in amino acids: CASSIGSGANVLTF. CDR3 nucleotides: TGTGCCAGTAGTATTGGCTCTGGGGCCAACGTCCTGACTTTC. V usage is TRBV19 and J usage is TRBJ2-6; D call uncertain. Per the germline V gene, CDR1 is LNHDA and CDR2 is SQIVND (reference sequence). V was clipped by 3 bases and J by 0 bases, with 3 bases between them. CDR3 length: 14 amino acids.

The gene calls are TRBV7-2 and TRBJ1-2, with TRBD1 as a possible D gene (6 bases). The CDR3 length is 15 residues. Per germline, CDR1 SGHTA and CDR2 FQGNSA. Trimming cost V 5 bases and J 4 bases, with 17 bases left between them. In DNA, the CDR3 is TGTGCCAGCAGCCCCAGAGGTCAGGGGACCTATGGCTACACCTTC. Protein product: CASSPRGQGTYGYTF.

This clone was counted a single time. The chain carries TRBV27 and TRBJ2-7, with 9 bases aligning to TRBD1. Germline V gene data show CDR1 as MNHEY and CDR2 as SMNVEV (reference sequence). This CDR3 region has 16 residues. V lost 6 bases and J lost 5; bases outside the gene matches: 14. Here the CDR3 DNA reads TGTGCCAGCAGCCCTAACCCGACAGGGGGGTTCAACGAGCAGTACTTC. This gives the protein CASSPNPTGGFNEQYF.

Written as DNA, the CDR3 is TGTGCCAGCAGCCAAGCTGGGGTGCCCTACAATGAGCAGTTCTTC. Protein: CASSQAGVPYNEQFF. The chain employs TRBV3-1 (or the pseudogene TRBV3-2) and TRBJ2-1; D unresolved. The CDR3 runs to 15 residues. V was cut by 1 base and J by 2 bases, with 9 bases left in between. Germline loops: CDR1 LGHDT, CDR2 YNNKEL (reference sequence).